This T cell receptor beta chain was found in a study of blood T cell repertoires in COVID-19. Study at large: Collection of acute and convalescent COVID-19 samples took place in the United States, Italy and Spain.

This clone was seen a few times. Some clones are missing from TCRdb's copy, which holds only in-frame ones; the method was immunoSEQ multiplex PCR. This sample has 150,000 to 200,000 clones, with roughly 85% found just once. The CDR3 has 14 amino acids. After removal of 3 bases from V and 8 bases from J, the junction contained 10 bases not matched to a gene. CDR1 and CDR2 (germline): SGHDT, YYEEEE. J is TRBJ1-2 and V is TRBV5-6; TRBD1 matches at 7 bases. The clonotype originates from a man aged 55 to 70 with acute or convalescent COVID-19. The source material was peripheral blood. The CDR3 coding sequence is TGTGCCAGCAGCTCGCCGGGCAGGGGGTACGGCTACACCTTC. This codes for CASSSPGRGYGYTF.